The sample holds many counts of the clone carrying this T cell receptor (beta chain). What it binds is not known. The data are from a study of read filtering for tumor transcriptome and immune sequencing. Study-wide results and caveats: Around 85% of IR-seq clonotypes had one read, totaling around 4% of reads; RNA-seq: roughly 76% and 46%.

The library was built from about 400 ng RNA with molecular barcoded adaptors for alpha/delta and beta/gamma chains. TCRdb re-called the reads with MiXCR, one entry per CDR3 protein. The profile shows around 40,000 distinct CDR3 sequences, approximately 15% of them singletons. The germline V and J ends were trimmed by 9 bases and 6 bases, with 14 bases remaining between them. This CDR3 is built from 13 residues. The germline V gene encodes CDR1 LNHDA and CDR2 SQIVND (reference sequence). The rearrangement links TRBV19 to TRBJ2-2; either TRBD1 or TRBD2 may fit D (5 bases each). What was sequenced was a population of CD138-negative cells sorted from bone marrow. This clonotype originated in a donor at least 40 years old with multiple myeloma. The CDR3: CASERQGAGELFF. DNA for the CDR3: TGTGCCAGCGAGCGGCAAGGGGCCGGGGAGCTGTTTTTT.